The T cell receptor beta chain under discussion was sequenced for a study of identical twins (dated by TCRdb to the mid-2010s). About the full investigation: To test whether fetal clonotypes persist, this study deep-sequenced TCR alpha and beta repertoires from monozygotic twins, from unrelated adults of various ages, and from cord blood. Replicate twin experiments were performed at different times using different library preparation protocols to rule out contamination.

Overall results and qualifications from the work: In beta out-of-frame sequences, excess twin sharing was weaker, because having fewer shared sequences lowered the signal-to-noise ratio. In monozygotic twins, out-of-frame TCR alpha sharing was systematically underestimated by recombination models, although the models agreed with sharing between unrelated individuals. Compared with coincidental sharing between unrelated individuals, out-of-frame TCR alpha sequences shared between twins showed an excess of sequences with low generation probability. Because the same donors could not be followed over many years, the conclusions relied on cross-sectional statistical analysis. Abundant cord blood beta clonotypes carried fewer insertions; young adult naive repertoires showed a weaker similar trend, while memory repertoires showed none. Invariant T cells such as MAIT and iNKT could partly confound zero-insertion analyses, though diverse VJ usage argued against this for most clonotypes.

This clonotype was detected only once. The antigen it recognizes is unknown. No qualities accompany the bases; no much larger clone lies one base away. Only healthy Caucasian donors were included. Receptor libraries were prepared by 5' RACE. Sequencing was performed on an Illumina HiSeq 2000. Template switching added a universal primer binding site, and the final cDNA carried a unique molecular identifier that allowed TCR cDNA molecules to be counted accurately. First-strand cDNA for TCR alpha and beta chains was synthesized from specific primers in the conserved constant-segment region. To control for contamination, each cDNA library was double barcoded with a SMART-Mk sample barcode plus Illumina barcodes. TruSeq adapter sequences, together with Illumina sample barcodes, were added in two successive PCR steps. The TCR alpha and beta cDNA libraries were sequenced on the Illumina HiSeq platform using custom primers. The paper's processing steps were these. MiGEC was used to process raw reads and extract unique molecular identifiers, and MiXCR was used to find CDR3 positions. Recombination models were inferred per individual with the repgenHMM and IGoR tools using an EM algorithm. Shared clonotype analysis was performed with the tcR package in R, normalizing sharing by the product of cloneset sizes. Out-of-frame nonproductive sequences were analyzed to study raw recombination free of thymic and clonal selection effects. TCRdb handled the public reads itself, with Q25 trimming in fastp and clone calling in MiXCR, and kept productive beta chains. Rows with a matching CDR3 protein are joined into one entry that keeps the most common DNA and genes. What appears here as the V and J calls and clone size reflects TCRdb's work, not the paper's. Within this sample are around 1.7 million distinct CDR3 sequences, with under 35% of them counted one time only. Approximately 0.29% of the sample comes from the top ten.

Trimmed from V: 6 bases; trimmed from J: 3 bases; junction bases lacking a gene match: 3. In the germline V gene (reference sequence), CDR1 corresponds to DFQATT and CDR2 to SNEGSKA. Spanning cysteine to phenylalanine, the CDR3 consists of 13 amino acids. The only DNA kept is the CDR3, 39 bases in frame from the first base. Sequenced material: cord blood. This TCR came from a newborn girl in good health. The rearrangement joined TRBV20-1 to TRBJ1-5, with 9 bases aligning to TRBD1. The CDR3 sequence is CSARQGDNQPQHF. The sequence in DNA is TGCAGTGCGAGACAGGGGGACAATCAGCCCCAGCATTTT.